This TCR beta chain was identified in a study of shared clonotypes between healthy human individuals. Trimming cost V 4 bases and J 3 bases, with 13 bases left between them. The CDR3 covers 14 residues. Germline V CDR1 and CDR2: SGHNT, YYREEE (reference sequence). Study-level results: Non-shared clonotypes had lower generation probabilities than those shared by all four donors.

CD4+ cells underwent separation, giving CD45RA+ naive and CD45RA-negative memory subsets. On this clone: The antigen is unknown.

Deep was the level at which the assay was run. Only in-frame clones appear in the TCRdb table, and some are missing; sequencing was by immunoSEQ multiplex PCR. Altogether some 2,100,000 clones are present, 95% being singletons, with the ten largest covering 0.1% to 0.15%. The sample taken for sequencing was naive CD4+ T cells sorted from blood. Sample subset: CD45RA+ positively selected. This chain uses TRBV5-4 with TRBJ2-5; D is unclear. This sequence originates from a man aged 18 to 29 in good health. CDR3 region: CASSLRTAKETQYF. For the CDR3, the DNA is TGTGCCAGCAGCCTAAGGACCGCCAAAGAGACCCAGTACTTC.